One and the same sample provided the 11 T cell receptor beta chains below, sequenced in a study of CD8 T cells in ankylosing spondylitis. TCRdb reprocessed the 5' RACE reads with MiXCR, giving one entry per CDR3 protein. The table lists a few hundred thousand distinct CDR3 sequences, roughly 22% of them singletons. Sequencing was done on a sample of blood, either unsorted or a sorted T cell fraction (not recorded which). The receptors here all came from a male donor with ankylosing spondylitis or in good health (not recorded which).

The CDR3 reads CASQGPPNYEQYF. Written as DNA, the CDR3 is TGTGCCAGCCAAGGGCCACCAAACTACGAGCAGTACTTC. This sequence joins TRBV2 and TRBJ2-7, with D unclear. V lost 8 bases and J lost 3, with 14 bases in between. Germline V gene lookup returns CDR1 SNHLY and CDR2 FYNNEI. The CDR3 extends over 13 amino acids.

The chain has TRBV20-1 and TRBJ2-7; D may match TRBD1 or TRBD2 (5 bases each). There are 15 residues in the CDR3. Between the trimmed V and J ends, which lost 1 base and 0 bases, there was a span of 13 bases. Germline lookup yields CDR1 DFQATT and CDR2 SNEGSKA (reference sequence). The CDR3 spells CSARGVGADSYEQYF. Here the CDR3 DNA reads TGCAGTGCTAGAGGTGTCGGGGCAGACTCCTACGAGCAGTACTTC.

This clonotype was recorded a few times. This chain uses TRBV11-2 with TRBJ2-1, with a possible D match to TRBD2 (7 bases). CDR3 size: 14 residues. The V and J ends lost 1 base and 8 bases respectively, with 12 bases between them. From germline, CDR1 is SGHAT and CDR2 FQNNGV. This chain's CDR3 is CASSLVGGAYEQFF. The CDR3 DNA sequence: TGTGCCAGCAGCTTAGTTGGGGGGGCCTATGAGCAGTTCTTC.

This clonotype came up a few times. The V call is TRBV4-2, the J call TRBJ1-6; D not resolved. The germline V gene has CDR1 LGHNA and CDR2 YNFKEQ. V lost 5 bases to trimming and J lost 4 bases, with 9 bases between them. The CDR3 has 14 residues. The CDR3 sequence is CASSTGIYNSPLHF. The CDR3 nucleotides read TGTGCCAGCAGCACCGGGATTTATAATTCACCCCTCCACTTT.

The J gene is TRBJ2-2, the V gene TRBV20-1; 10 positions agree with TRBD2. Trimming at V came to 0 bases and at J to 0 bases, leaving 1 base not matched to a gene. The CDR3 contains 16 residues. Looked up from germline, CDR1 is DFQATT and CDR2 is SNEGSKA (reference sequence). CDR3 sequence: CSARDLAGANTGELFF. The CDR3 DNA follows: TGCAGTGCTAGAGATCTAGCGGGGGCGAACACCGGGGAGCTGTTTTTT.

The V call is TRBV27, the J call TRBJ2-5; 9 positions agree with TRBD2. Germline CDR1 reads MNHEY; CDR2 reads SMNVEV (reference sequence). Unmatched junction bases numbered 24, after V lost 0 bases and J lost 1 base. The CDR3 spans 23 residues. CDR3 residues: CASSLSGVDRRGLALALQETQYF. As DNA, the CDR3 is TGTGCCAGCAGTTTATCGGGGGTTGATAGGAGGGGACTAGCCCTTGCGCTCCAAGAGACCCAGTACTTC.

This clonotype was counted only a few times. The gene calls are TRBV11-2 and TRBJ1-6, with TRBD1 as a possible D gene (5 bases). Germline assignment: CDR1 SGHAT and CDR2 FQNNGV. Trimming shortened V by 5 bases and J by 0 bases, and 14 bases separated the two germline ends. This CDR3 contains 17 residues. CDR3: CASSEDILSSYNSPLHF. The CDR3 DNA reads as TGTGCCAGCAGCGAGGACATTTTGAGCTCCTATAATTCACCCCTCCACTTT.

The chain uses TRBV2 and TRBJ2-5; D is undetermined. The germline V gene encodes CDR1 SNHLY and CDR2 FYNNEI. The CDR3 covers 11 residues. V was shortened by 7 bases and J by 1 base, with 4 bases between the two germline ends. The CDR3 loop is CASTTQETQYF. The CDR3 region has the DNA TGTGCCAGCACGACCCAAGAGACCCAGTACTTC. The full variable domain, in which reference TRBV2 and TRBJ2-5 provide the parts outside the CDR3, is EPEVTQTPSHQVTQMGQEVILRCVPISNHLYFYWYRQILGQKVEFLVSFYNNEISEKSEIFDDQFSVERPDGSNFTLKIRSTKLEDSAMYFCASTTQETQYFGPGTRLLVL.

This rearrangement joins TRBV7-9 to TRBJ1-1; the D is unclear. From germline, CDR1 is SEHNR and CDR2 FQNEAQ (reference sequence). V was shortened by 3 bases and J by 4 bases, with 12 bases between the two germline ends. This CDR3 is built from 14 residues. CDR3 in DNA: TGTGCCAGCAGCTTTATTGTGCGCGGCACTGAAGCTTTCTTT. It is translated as CASSFIVRGTEAFF.

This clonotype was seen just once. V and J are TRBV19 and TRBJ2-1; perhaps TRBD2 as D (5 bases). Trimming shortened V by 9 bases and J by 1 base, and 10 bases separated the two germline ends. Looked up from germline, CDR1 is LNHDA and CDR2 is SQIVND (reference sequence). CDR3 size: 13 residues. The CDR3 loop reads CASGVGSYNEQFF. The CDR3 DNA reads TGTGCCAGCGGGGTGGGGTCCTACAATGAGCAGTTCTTC. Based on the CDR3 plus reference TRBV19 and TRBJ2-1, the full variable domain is DGGITQSPKYLFRKEGQNVTLSCEQNLNHDAMYWYRQDPGQGLRLIYYSQIVNDFQKGDIAEGYSVSREKKESFPLTVTSAQKNPTAFYLCASGVGSYNEQFFGPGTRLTVL.

The CDR3 DNA is TGCGCCAGCAGCCAAAACAGGATTAGCACAGATACGCAGTATTTT. Residues: CASSQNRISTDTQYF. The chain recombines TRBV4-1 with TRBJ2-3; tentatively, D is TRBD1 (5 bases). The length of the CDR3 is 15 residues. Trimming pared 2 bases from V and 0 bases from J, leaving 9 bases between. The germline CDR1 and CDR2 sequences are MGHRA and YSYEKL.